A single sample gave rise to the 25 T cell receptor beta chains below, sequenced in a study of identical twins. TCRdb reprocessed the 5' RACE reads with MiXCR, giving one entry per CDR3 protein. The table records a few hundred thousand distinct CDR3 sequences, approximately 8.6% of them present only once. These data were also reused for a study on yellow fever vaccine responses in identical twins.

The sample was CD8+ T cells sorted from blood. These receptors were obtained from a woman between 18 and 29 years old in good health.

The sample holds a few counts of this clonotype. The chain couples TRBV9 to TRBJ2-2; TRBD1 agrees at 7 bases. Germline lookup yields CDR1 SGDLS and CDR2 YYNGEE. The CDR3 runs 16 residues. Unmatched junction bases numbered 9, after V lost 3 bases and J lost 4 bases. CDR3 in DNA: TGTGCCAGCAGCGCAAGACAGGGCAAAATCACCGGGGAGCTGTTTTTT. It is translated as CASSARQGKITGELFF.

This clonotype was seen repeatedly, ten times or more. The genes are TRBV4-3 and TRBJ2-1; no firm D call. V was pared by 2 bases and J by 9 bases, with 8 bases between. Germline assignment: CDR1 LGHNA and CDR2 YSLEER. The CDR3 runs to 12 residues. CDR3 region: CASSQHKSEQFF. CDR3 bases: TGCGCCAGCAGCCAACACAAAAGTGAGCAGTTCTTC.

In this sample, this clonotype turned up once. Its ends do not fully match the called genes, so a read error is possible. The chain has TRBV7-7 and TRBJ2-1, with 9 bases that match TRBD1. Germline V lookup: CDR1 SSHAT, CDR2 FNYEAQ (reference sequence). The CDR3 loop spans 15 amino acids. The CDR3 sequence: CASSPAGQGYNEQFF. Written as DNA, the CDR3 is TGTGCTAGCAGCCCAGCGGGACAGGGATACAATGAGCAGTTCTTC.

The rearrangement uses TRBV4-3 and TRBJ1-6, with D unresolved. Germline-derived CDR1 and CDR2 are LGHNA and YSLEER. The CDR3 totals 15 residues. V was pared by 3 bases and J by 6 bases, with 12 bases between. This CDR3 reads CASSQAVERNSPLHF. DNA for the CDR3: TGCGCCAGCAGCCAGGCTGTCGAGCGTAATTCACCCCTCCACTTT.

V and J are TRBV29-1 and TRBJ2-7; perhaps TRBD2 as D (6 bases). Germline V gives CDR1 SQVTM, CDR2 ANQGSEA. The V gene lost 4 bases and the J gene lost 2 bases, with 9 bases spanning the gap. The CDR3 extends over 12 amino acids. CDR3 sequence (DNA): TGCAGCGTTGGGACTAAACCCTACGAGCAGTACTTC. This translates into CSVGTKPYEQYF.

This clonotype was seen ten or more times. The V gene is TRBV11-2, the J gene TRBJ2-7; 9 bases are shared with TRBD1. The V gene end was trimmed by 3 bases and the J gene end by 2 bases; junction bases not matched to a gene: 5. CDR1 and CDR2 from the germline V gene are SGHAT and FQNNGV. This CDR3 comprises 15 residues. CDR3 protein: CASSFYRDRAYEQYF. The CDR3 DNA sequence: TGTGCCAGCAGCTTTTATCGGGACAGGGCCTACGAGCAGTACTTC.

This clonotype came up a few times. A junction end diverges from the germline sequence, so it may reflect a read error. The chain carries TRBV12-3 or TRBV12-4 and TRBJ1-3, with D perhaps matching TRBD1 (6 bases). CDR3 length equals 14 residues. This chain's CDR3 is CASSVAGEGNTIYF. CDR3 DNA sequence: TGTGCCAGCAGTGTAGCAGGGGAAGGAAACACCATATATTTT.

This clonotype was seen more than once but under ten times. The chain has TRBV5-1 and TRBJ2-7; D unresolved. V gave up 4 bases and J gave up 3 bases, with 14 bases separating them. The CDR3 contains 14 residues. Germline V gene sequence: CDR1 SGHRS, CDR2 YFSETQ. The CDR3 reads CASSPPDGFYEQYF. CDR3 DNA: TGCGCCAGCAGCCCCCCGGACGGATTCTACGAGCAGTACTTC.

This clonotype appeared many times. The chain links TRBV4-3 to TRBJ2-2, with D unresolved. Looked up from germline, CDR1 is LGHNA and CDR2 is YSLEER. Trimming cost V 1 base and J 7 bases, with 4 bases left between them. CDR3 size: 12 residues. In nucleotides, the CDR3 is TGCGCCAGCAGCCAAGTGAACGGGGAGCTGTTTTTT. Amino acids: CASSQVNGELFF.

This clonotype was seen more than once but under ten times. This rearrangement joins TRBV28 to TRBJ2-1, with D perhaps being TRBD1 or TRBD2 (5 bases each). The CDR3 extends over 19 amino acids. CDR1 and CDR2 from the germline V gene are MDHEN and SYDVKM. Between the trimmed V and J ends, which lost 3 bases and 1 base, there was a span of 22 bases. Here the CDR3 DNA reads TGTGCCAGCAGTTTGAGTAGCTCCTCATCGGGACCTTCCTACAATGAGCAGTTCTTC. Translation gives CASSLSSSSSGPSYNEQFF.

CDR3 residues: CAISESDREYEQYF. In DNA form, the CDR3 reads TGTGCCATCAGTGAGTCTGACAGGGAATACGAGCAGTACTTC. The chain is built from TRBV10-3 and TRBJ2-7; 7 bases map to TRBD1. With V trimmed by 0 bases and J by 4 bases, 3 bases remained unmatched. Per germline, CDR1 ENHRY and CDR2 SYGVKD. The CDR3 is 14 residues long.

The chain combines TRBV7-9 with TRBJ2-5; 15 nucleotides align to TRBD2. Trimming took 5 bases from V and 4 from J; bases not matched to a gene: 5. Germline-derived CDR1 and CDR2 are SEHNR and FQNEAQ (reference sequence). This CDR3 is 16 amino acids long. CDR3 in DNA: TGTGCCAGCAGCCCACGGACTAGCGGGGGGGGAGAGACCCAGTACTTC. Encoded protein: CASSPRTSGGGETQYF.

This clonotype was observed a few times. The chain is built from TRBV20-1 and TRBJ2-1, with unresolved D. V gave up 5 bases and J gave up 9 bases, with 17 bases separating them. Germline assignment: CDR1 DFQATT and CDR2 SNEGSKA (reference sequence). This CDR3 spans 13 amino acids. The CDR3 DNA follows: TGCAGTGCTTGGCTCAAACAGAACGGTGAGCAGTTCTTC. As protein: CSAWLKQNGEQFF.

The CDR3 region is CASSIGQGTSYEQYF. In nucleotides, the CDR3 is TGTGCCAGTAGTATAGGCCAAGGGACCTCCTACGAGCAGTACTTC. V is TRBV19 and J is TRBJ2-7; D possibly uses TRBD1 or TRBD2 (5 bases each). Trimming shortened V by 1 base and J by 0 bases, and 10 bases separated the two germline ends. Germline V lookup: CDR1 LNHDA, CDR2 SQIVND (reference sequence). This CDR3 region has 15 residues.

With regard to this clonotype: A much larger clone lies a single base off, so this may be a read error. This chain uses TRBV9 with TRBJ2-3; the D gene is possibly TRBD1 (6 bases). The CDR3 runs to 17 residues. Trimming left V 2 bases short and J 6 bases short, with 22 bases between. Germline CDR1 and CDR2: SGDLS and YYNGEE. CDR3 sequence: CASSVGGLTSLEDTQYF. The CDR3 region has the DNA TGTGCCAGCAGCGTTGGGGGCCTAACGTCTCTAGAGGATACGCAGTATTTT.

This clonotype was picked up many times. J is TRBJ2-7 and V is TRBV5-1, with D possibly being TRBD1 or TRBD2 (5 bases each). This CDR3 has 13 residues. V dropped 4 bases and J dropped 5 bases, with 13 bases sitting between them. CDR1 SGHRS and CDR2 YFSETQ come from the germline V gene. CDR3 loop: CASSVSGAHEQYF. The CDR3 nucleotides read TGCGCCAGCAGCGTATCCGGGGCCCACGAGCAGTACTTC.

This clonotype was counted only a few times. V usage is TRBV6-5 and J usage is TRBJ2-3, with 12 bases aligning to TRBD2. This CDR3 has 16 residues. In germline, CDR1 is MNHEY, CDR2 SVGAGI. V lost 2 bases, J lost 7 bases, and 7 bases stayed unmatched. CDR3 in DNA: TGTGCCAGCAGTTACCCGACTAGCGGGGGTCACTATACGCAGTATTTT. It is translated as CASSYPTSGGHYTQYF.

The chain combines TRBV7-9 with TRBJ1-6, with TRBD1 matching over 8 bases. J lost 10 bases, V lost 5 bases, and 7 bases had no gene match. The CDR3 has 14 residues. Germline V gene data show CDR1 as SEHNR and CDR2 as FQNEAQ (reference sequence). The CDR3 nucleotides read TGTGCCAGCAGCGCCTCAGGGGGCAACTCACCCCTCCACTTT. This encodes CASSASGGNSPLHF. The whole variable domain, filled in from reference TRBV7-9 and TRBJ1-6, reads DTGVSQNPRHKITKRGQNVTFRCDPISEHNRLYWYRQTLGQGPEFLTYFQNEAQLEKSRLLSDRFSAERPKGSFSTLEIQRTEQGDSAMYLCASSASGGNSPLHFGNGTRLTVT.

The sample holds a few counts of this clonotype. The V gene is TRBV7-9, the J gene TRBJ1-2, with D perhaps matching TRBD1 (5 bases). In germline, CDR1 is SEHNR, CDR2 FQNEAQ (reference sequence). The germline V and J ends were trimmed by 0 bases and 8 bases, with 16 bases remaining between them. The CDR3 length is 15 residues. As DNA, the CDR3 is TGTGCCAGCAGCTTAGCTTCGATGGGGGGAACCGGCTACACCTTC. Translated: CASSLASMGGTGYTF.

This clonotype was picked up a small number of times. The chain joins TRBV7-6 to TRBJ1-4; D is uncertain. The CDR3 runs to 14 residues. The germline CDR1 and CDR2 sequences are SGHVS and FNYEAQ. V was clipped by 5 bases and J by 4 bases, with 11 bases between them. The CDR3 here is CASSREGINEKLFF. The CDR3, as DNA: TGTGCCAGCAGCCGAGAGGGAATTAATGAAAAACTGTTTTTT.

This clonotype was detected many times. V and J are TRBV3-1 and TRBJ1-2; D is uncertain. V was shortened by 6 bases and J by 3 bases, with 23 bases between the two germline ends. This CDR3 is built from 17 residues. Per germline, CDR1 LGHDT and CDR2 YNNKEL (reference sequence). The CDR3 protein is CASSPPVWEDGYYGYTF. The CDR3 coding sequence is TGTGCCAGCAGTCCCCCGGTTTGGGAAGATGGGTACTATGGCTACACCTTC.

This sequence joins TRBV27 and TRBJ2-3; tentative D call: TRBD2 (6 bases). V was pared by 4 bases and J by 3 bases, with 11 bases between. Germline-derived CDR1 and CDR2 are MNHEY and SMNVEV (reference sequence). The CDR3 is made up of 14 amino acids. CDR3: CASSSRDFTDTQYF. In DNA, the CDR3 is TGTGCCAGCAGTTCCCGGGACTTTACAGATACGCAGTATTTT.

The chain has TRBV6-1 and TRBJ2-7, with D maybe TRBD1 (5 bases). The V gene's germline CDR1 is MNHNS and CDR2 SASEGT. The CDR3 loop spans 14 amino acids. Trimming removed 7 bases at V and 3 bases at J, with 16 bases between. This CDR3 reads CASMGRDYYYEQYF. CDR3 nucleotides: TGTGCCAGCATGGGCAGGGATTATTACTACGAGCAGTACTTC.

CDR3 nucleotide sequence: TGCGCCAGCAGACCATGGACAGGGGCGGCCTACGAGCAGTACTTC. Protein: CASRPWTGAAYEQYF. The chain joins TRBV5-1 to TRBJ2-7; 9 nucleotides agree with TRBD1. CDR3 length: 15 amino acids. The V and J ends lost 5 bases and 2 bases, in that order; junction bases with no gene match: 8. Germline V lookup: CDR1 SGHRS, CDR2 YFSETQ.

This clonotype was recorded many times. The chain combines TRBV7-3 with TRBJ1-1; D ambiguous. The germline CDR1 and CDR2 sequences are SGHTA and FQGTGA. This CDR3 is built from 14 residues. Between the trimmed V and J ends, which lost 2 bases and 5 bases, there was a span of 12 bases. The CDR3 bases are TGTGCCAGCAGCTTATCCACCGGCGGAACTGAAGCTTTCTTT. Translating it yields CASSLSTGGTEAFF.